Below, 15 T cell receptor beta chains from the same sample are listed, as sequenced in a study of PD-1 blockade in classical Hodgkin lymphoma. Time point of the sample: cycle 4 day 1 (C4D1), after five to seven weeks of nivolumab. Every patient was affected by relapse after autologous stem cell transplantation, while exposure to brentuximab vedotin was not uniform. The investigators isolated CD8+ T cells from thawed PBMCs using magnetic negative selection. Libraries were prepared by immunoSEQ multiplex PCR; TCRdb keeps only in-frame clonotypes and omits some of them. The table has about 20,000 clones, about four fifths seen once. Sequenced material: CD8+ T cells from blood, taken before the fourth cycle of nivolumab. Source of these receptors: a human donor with classical Hodgkin lymphoma.

The chain recombines TRBV7-2 with TRBJ1-6; D gene uncertain. V was shortened by 4 bases and J by 7 bases, with 11 bases between the two germline ends. Germline lookup yields CDR1 SGHTA and CDR2 FQGNSA. CDR3 length equals 14 residues. CDR3 DNA sequence: TGTGCCAGCAGCTCCTCCGGGTCAAATTCACCCCTCCACTTT. Its protein product is CASSSSGSNSPLHF.

This sequence joins TRBV5-4 and TRBJ2-5; D not resolved. V gave up 4 bases and J gave up 1 base, with 11 bases separating them. The CDR3 runs 14 residues. Germline CDR1 and CDR2: SGHNT and YYREEE (reference sequence). The CDR3 bases are TGTGCCAGCAGCGGGGTGCTGAGCCAAGAGACCCAGTACTTC. It encodes CASSGVLSQETQYF. Full variable domain (missing parts from reference TRBV5-4 and TRBJ2-5): ETGVTQSPTHLIKTRGQQVTLRCSSQSGHNTVSWYQQALGQGPQFIFQYYREEENGRGNFPPRFSGLQFPNYSSELNVNALELDDSALYLCASSGVLSQETQYFGPGTRLLVL.

This clone was detected only a few times. The chain uses TRBV9 and TRBJ1-1; weak D call: TRBD1 (6 bases). Trimming pared 0 bases from V and 0 bases from J, leaving 18 bases between. This CDR3 region has 18 residues. The germline V gene encodes CDR1 SGDLS and CDR2 YYNGEE. The CDR3 protein is CASSVEMDSLLMNTEAFF. The CDR3 nucleotides are TGTGCCAGCAGCGTAGAGATGGACAGCCTGCTAATGAACACTGAAGCTTTCTTT.

This chain joins TRBV4-1 and TRBJ2-3, with 15 bases aligning to TRBD2. The CDR3 runs to 17 residues. With 3 bases clipped from V and 2 bases from J, the junction kept 3 bases outside the gene matches. Germline V gives CDR1 MGHRA, CDR2 YSYEKL. The CDR3 here is CASSQGTSGGTTDTQYF. As DNA, the CDR3 is TGCGCCAGCAGCCAGGGGACTAGCGGGGGGACCACAGATACGCAGTATTTT.

The chain links TRBV5-6 to TRBJ2-7, with TRBD1 as a possible D gene (6 bases). This CDR3 has 14 amino acids. V lost 0 bases and J 1 base, leaving 8 bases between the germline ends. Germline V lookup: CDR1 SGHDT, CDR2 YYEEEE. CDR3 region: CASSLDRASYEQYF. The CDR3 DNA follows: TGTGCCAGCAGCTTGGACAGGGCGTCCTACGAGCAGTACTTC.

The chain has TRBV6-1 and TRBJ2-7, with a weak D call TRBD1 (5 bases). V was pared by 0 bases and J by 3 bases, with 15 bases between. The germline V gene encodes CDR1 MNHNS and CDR2 SASEGT. The CDR3 sequence is 16 residues long. In nucleotides, the CDR3 is TGTGCCAGCAGTGAAGCAACAGGACGGTACTACTACGAGCAGTACTTC. This encodes CASSEATGRYYYEQYF.

The chain employs TRBV2 and TRBJ2-1, with D uncertain. This CDR3 contains 13 residues. Germline V gene lookup returns CDR1 SNHLY and CDR2 FYNNEI. V lost 8 bases, J lost 6 bases, and 14 bases lay in between. CDR3 nucleotide sequence: TGTGCCAGCTGGGATCCTGGAATCAATGAGCAGTTCTTC. Amino acids: CASWDPGINEQFF.

The chain employs TRBV14 and TRBJ2-5; D not resolved. The CDR3 loop spans 17 amino acids. Trimming took off 1 base at V and 1 base at J, with 16 bases between the two ends. The germline V gene has CDR1 SGHDN and CDR2 FVKESK. The CDR3 spells CASSQARSPRRQETQYF. CDR3 coding DNA: TGTGCCAGCAGCCAAGCGCGATCGCCCAGGCGCCAAGAGACCCAGTACTTC.

The chain links TRBV5-6 to TRBJ2-7; 7 positions match TRBD1. This CDR3 region has 13 residues. Per the germline V gene, CDR1 is SGHDT and CDR2 is YYEEEE. With 4 bases clipped from V and 6 bases from J, the junction kept 7 bases outside the gene matches. For the CDR3, the DNA is TGTGCCAGCAGCCCCGGAGAGGGGGCCGAGCAGTACTTC. This sequence encodes CASSPGEGAEQYF.

J is TRBJ1-4 and V is TRBV30, with TRBD1 as a possible D gene (5 bases). The CDR3 runs 14 residues. Between the trimmed V and J ends, which lost 0 bases and 7 bases, there was a span of 12 bases. Germline CDR1 is GTSNPN and CDR2 is SVGIG (reference sequence). CDR3 in DNA: TGTGCCTGGAGTGTGGGACTGGGGGGTGAAAAACTGTTTTTT. It codes for CAWSVGLGGEKLFF.

The rearrangement joins TRBV7-9 to TRBJ1-1; TRBD1 matches 9 bases. V trimming: 10 bases; J trimming: 1 base; junction bases outside the gene matches: 10. Germline CDR1 SEHNR, CDR2 FQNEAQ (reference sequence). The CDR3 covers 15 residues. This CDR3 is CAIRSPGQGNTEAFF. Written as DNA, the CDR3 is TGTGCCATCAGAAGCCCGGGACAGGGGAACACTGAAGCTTTCTTT.

This chain links TRBV7-9 with TRBJ1-1; D is uncertain. V lost 5 bases and J lost 0, with 16 bases in between. The CDR3 runs to 16 residues. Germline lookup yields CDR1 SEHNR and CDR2 FQNEAQ (reference sequence). Written as DNA, the CDR3 is TGTGCCAGCAGCGTGGATTGGAGCCTTGTGAACACTGAAGCTTTCTTT. It is translated as CASSVDWSLVNTEAFF.

This rearrangement joins TRBV5-5 to TRBJ1-1; perhaps TRBD1 as D (6 bases). The CDR3 runs 14 residues. The V gene lost 9 bases and the J gene lost 0 bases, with 15 bases spanning the gap. The germline gives CDR1 SGHKS, CDR2 YYEKEE (reference sequence). For the CDR3, the DNA is TGTGCCACAGGACAGCGAACCATGAACACTGAAGCTTTCTTT. Its protein product is CATGQRTMNTEAFF.

The gene calls are TRBV7-9 and TRBJ1-1, with TRBD1 identical over 10 bases. Germline assignment: CDR1 SEHNR and CDR2 FQNEAQ (reference sequence). This CDR3 has 15 residues. Trimming took 5 bases from V and 4 from J; bases not matched to a gene: 7. CDR3 region: CASSPRDRGFTEAFF. CDR3 nucleotide sequence: TGTGCCAGCAGCCCCCGGGACAGGGGTTTCACTGAAGCTTTCTTT.

This chain connects TRBV28 to TRBJ1-4; no reliable D call. The CDR3 extends over 14 amino acids. Germline V gene data show CDR1 as MDHEN and CDR2 as SYDVKM. Trimming took off 6 bases at V and 8 bases at J, with 16 bases between the two ends. The DNA for the CDR3 is TGTGCCAGCAGACCGACAAGGGTAGTAGAAAAACTGTTTTTT. Translated: CASRPTRVVEKLFF.